This T cell receptor beta chain came from a study of CD8+CD57+ T cells in acquired aplastic anemia. Overall study: The mean DNA yield obtained from sorted CD4+ and CD8+ cells came to 3.2 ug.

Whoever was chosen for sequencing had shown CD8+CD57+ cell expansion by flow cytometry. TCR beta VDJ combinations and CDR3 sequences were profiled from genomic DNA. Via MiXCR, TCRdb re-called the reads, giving one row per CDR3 protein. The table records some 200,000 distinct CDR3 sequences, nearly 50% of them present only once. Per germline, CDR1 SGHAT and CDR2 FQNNGV. V lost 3 bases and J 1 base, leaving 10 bases between the germline ends. The CDR3 has 15 residues. The origin of this receptor is a human donor with aplastic anemia. The chain combines TRBV11-2 with TRBJ1-5; D may be TRBD1 (6 bases). The sample taken for sequencing was sorted CD4+, CD8+, or CD8+CD57+ T cells (not recorded which) from PBMCs. The CDR3 here is CASSFGGPSNQPQHF. Written as DNA, the CDR3 is TGTGCCAGCAGCTTCGGGGGGCCCAGCAATCAGCCCCAGCATTTT.